This T cell receptor beta chain emerged from a study of blood T cell repertoires in COVID-19. Turning to the study itself: The United States, Italy and Spain provided the acute and convalescent COVID-19 samples. PBMCs, B-cell-depleted T cells, or T cells were the source of the cDNA or gDNA that made up the material.

As processed by the authors: Estimates of nucleated cell counts were drawn from the amplification of reference gene primers. TCRdb's table, derived via immunoSEQ multiplex PCR, lists solely in-frame clones and lacks some. V and J calls and clone size follow that table, whereas D and trimming were derived from the DNA. The repertoire holds tens of thousands of clones, approximately 90% seen once, with around 20% in the top ten. This CDR3 region has 16 residues. Per the germline V gene, CDR1 is LGHDT and CDR2 is YNNKEL (reference sequence). Trimming removed 7 bases at V and 1 base at J, with 18 bases between.

Sequencing input: peripheral blood. The V and J genes are TRBV3-1 (or the pseudogene TRBV3-2) and TRBJ2-3; D call uncertain. The clonotype was recovered from a man aged 45 to 65 in a cohort sampled during active COVID-19. The CDR3 sequence is CASTLSPLIGTDTQYF. CDR3 in DNA: TGTGCCAGCACCCTAAGTCCCCTTATCGGCACAGATACGCAGTATTTT.